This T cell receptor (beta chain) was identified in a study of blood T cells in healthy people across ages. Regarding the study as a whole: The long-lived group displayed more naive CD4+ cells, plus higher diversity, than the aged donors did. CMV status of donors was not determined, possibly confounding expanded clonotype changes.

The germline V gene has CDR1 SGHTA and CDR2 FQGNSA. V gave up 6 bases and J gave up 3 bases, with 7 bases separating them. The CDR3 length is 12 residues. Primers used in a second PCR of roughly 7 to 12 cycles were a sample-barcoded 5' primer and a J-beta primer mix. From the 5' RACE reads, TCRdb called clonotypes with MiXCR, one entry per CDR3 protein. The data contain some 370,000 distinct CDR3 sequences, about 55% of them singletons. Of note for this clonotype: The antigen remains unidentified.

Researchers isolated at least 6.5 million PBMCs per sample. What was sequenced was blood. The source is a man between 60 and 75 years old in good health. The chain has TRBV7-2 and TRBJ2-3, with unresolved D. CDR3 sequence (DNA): TGTGCCAGCAGAAAAATTACAGATACGCAGTATTTT. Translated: CASRKITDTQYF. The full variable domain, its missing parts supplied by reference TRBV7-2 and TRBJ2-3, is GAGVSQSPSNKVTEKGKDVELRCDPISGHTALYWYRQSLGQGLEFLIYFQGNSAPDKSGLPSDRFSAERTGGSVSTLTIQRTQQEDSAVYLCASRKITDTQYFGPGTRLTVL.